This TCR beta chain stems from a study of T cell changes during pregnancy in multiple sclerosis (dated by TCRdb to the late 2010s). Describing the broader study: In women with multiple sclerosis, the researchers looked at how the T cell repertoire shifted as pregnancy progressed.

The library came from the immunoSEQ multiplex PCR assay. TCRdb holds this immuneACCESS table with in-frame rearrangements only. Some clones are missing; in checked studies, unresolved V genes explain under half, and the rest has no known cause. Counted in this sample were about 40,000 clones; about 90% of them appeared once. In total, the top ten clones hold around 5% of the sample. Based on the germline V gene (reference sequence), the CDR1 and CDR2 sequences are SEHNR and FQNEAQ. The V end loses 6 bases and the J end loses 6 bases, and a stretch of 8 bases separates them. From its cysteine to its phenylalanine, the CDR3 spans 12 amino acids. Of the read, only the CDR3 DNA is kept; its 36 bases are in frame from base 1. Points on this clone: Its antigen has not been determined. The record has no base qualities; no much larger clone is one base away.

The sample in question was peripheral blood, obtained in the first trimester of pregnancy. The chain links TRBV7-9 with TRBJ2-2; no D segment can be confidently identified. The TCR was taken from a female donor in good health, enrolled as a control in a pregnancy study. The CDR3 corresponds to CASRIEPGELFF. The DNA sequence reads TGTGCCAGCAGGATCGAGCCCGGGGAGCTGTTTTTT.